These 12 T cell receptor beta chains share one sample of origin, sequenced in a study of T-cell reconstitution after alpha-beta-depleted transplantation in children (dated by TCRdb to the mid-2010s). Library generation was performed with PCR. Sequencing relied on an Illumina HiSeq 2500. Molecular barcoding was employed in the preparation of TCR libraries, with unique molecular identifiers being used to normalize TCRbeta repertoire quantification. The public reads were reprocessed in TCRdb via fastp at Q25 and MiXCR, keeping in-frame beta chains. A single entry per CDR3 protein holds the most common genes and DNA from its merged rows. The sample table shows about 260,000 distinct CDR3 sequences, and roughly 8.2% are seen once. Together, the top ten hold 6.3% of the sample. The sample's treatment or condition label, in plain terms: allogeneic hematopoietic cell transplantation with graft depleted of TCRalphabeta T cells and CD19 B cells.

Material: PBMCs, mostly from graft donor cells, obtained 180 days after TCRalphabeta/CD19-depleted stem cell transplant. All receptors derive from a male patient between 10 and 17 years old who had a stem cell transplant for acute lymphoblastic leukemia, so the T cells may come from the graft donor.

This clonotype was found a few times. The chain couples TRBV28 to TRBJ1-5; possible D gene TRBD1, 6 bases. The CDR3 contains 20 residues. The V gene's germline CDR1 is MDHEN and CDR2 SYDVKM. V was cut by 6 bases and J by 0 bases, with 27 bases left in between. Written as DNA, the CDR3 is TGTGCCAGCAGGCCAGGGCGTGGGGGGGGCGGCGGGTATAGCAATCAGCCCCAGCATTTT. Translating gives CASRPGRGGGGGYSNQPQHF.

This clonotype was detected ten times or more. The rearrangement uses TRBV29-1 and TRBJ1-3; D gene unclear. V was trimmed by 4 bases and J by 8 bases, leaving 12 bases between them. The CDR3 totals 12 residues. The germline gives CDR1 SQVTM, CDR2 ANQGSEA. The CDR3 loop is CSVGASVDTIYF. The CDR3, as DNA: TGCAGCGTTGGGGCAAGTGTCGACACCATATATTTT.

Points on this clonotype: Since a much larger clone is just one base distant, this may be a read error. This sequence joins TRBV2 and TRBJ2-5, with a possible D match to TRBD1 (5 bases). Germline loops: CDR1 SNHLY, CDR2 FYNNEI. V was trimmed by 3 bases and J by 0 bases, leaving 14 bases between them. The CDR3 contains 16 residues. The CDR3 is CASSDWGKVNQETQYF. The CDR3 DNA follows: TGTGCCAGCAGTGACTGGGGCAAAGTCAACCAAGAGACCCAGTACTTC.

This chain connects TRBV5-6 to TRBJ2-5, with 10 bases lining up with TRBD2. V was clipped by 0 bases and J by 4 bases; unmatched bases: 12. The germline V gene has CDR1 SGHDT and CDR2 YYEEEE. This CDR3 is built from 18 residues. The CDR3 nucleotides are TGTGCCAGCAGCTTGGGACTAGCGGGTCGAGCGCGGGGAGAGACCCAGTACTTC. Residues: CASSLGLAGRARGETQYF.

This clonotype appeared many times. This sequence joins TRBV12-3 or TRBV12-4 and TRBJ1-5; possibly TRBD1 for D (6 bases). V dropped 6 bases and J dropped 11 bases, with 20 bases sitting between them. CDR3 length equals 14 residues. The CDR3 sequence is CASRPAGDPSAQHF. The CDR3 DNA reads TGTGCCAGCAGGCCAGCAGGGGACCCCTCGGCCCAGCATTTT.

This clonotype was seen many times. The chain combines TRBV7-3 with TRBJ1-1, with D maybe TRBD1 (5 bases). V shed 2 bases and J shed 5 bases, with 15 bases lying between them. Germline CDR1 is SGHTA and CDR2 is FQGTGA. CDR3 size: 15 residues. DNA for the CDR3: TGTGCCAGCAGCTTATCTCCGGGGGTTCATACTGAAGCTTTCTTT. It specifies CASSLSPGVHTEAFF.

There are many counts of this clonotype. V gene TRBV25-1 combines with J gene TRBJ2-1; TRBD2 matches at 12 bases. The ends lost 8 bases at V and 7 bases at J; junction bases unmatched: 9. Germline CDR1 MGHDK, CDR2 SYGVNS. The CDR3 has 15 residues. CDR3 bases: TGTGCCAGCGCCCCTATTGGGACTAGCGGGAATGAGCAGTTCTTC. Residues: CASAPIGTSGNEQFF.

This clonotype was observed many times. The J gene is TRBJ1-1, the V gene TRBV20-1, with 7 bases that match TRBD1. Germline V gives CDR1 DFQATT, CDR2 SNEGSKA (reference sequence). The V gene end was trimmed by 2 bases and the J gene end by 1 base; junction bases not matched to a gene: 4. The CDR3 contains 14 residues. The CDR3 coding sequence is TGCAGTGCTAGATGGACAGGCGCGAACACTGAAGCTTTCTTT. Translation: CSARWTGANTEAFF.

This clonotype was counted many times. The chain combines TRBV20-1 with TRBJ1-2; maybe TRBD1 (6 bases). Germline loops: CDR1 DFQATT, CDR2 SNEGSKA (reference sequence). V gave up 4 bases and J gave up 6 bases, with 6 bases separating them. CDR3 length: 10 residues. CDR3: CSANRDGYTF. CDR3 bases: TGCAGTGCTAACAGGGATGGCTACACCTTC.

The sample holds many counts of this clonotype. The V gene is TRBV20-1, the J gene TRBJ2-3; 10 bases match TRBD1. There are 14 residues in the CDR3. Germline V gene lookup returns CDR1 DFQATT and CDR2 SNEGSKA (reference sequence). The trim removed 5 bases at V and 3 bases at J, leaving 5 bases unmatched. The CDR3 region has the DNA TGCAGTGCTCGACAGGGGGCGCGGACAGATACGCAGTATTTT. This encodes CSARQGARTDTQYF.

This clonotype was seen ten or more times. The chain has TRBV7-9 and TRBJ1-1, with a weak D call TRBD1 (6 bases). This CDR3 is 16 amino acids long. In germline, CDR1 is SEHNR, CDR2 FQNEAQ (reference sequence). Trimming pared 4 bases from V and 5 bases from J, leaving 20 bases between. In DNA, the CDR3 is TGTGCCAGCAGCTCCATTAACCAGGGGAGAAGGACTGAAGCTTTCTTT. It is translated as CASSSINQGRRTEAFF.

This clonotype was seen many times. The rearrangement uses TRBV6-5 and TRBJ2-2; 7 bases fit TRBD2. The CDR3 consists of 19 residues. Germline loops: CDR1 MNHEY, CDR2 SVGAGI. V trimming: 0 bases; J trimming: 3 bases; junction bases outside the gene matches: 13. The CDR3 sequence is CASSYSRKGRGRHTGELFF. As DNA, the CDR3 is TGTGCCAGCAGTTACTCGCGAAAAGGGAGGGGCCGACACACCGGGGAGCTGTTTTTT.